The rows below give T cell receptor beta chains drawn from one sample of a study of siplizumab effects on memory and regulatory T cells. TCRdb's table, derived via immunoSEQ multiplex PCR, lists solely in-frame clones and lacks some. The sample has around 120,000 clones, around 94% seen once. The sample consisted of non-Treg CD4+ T cells sorted from blood. The receptors shown here come from a human donor in good health. The CDR3 runs from the conserved cysteine through the conserved F or W. A D gene is named only where the DNA matches it firmly. Expanded clones are given a class, and other clones once, few, many or no size at all.

clone_size: few
d_call: .
v_call: TRBV18
j_call: TRBJ1-5
cdr3_aa: CASSPDSQPQHF
cdr3_nt: TGTGCCAGCTCACCAGACTCCCAGCCCCAGCATTTT

clone_size: .
d_call: TRBD2
v_call: TRBV9
j_call: TRBJ2-7
cdr3_aa: CASSEGLAGMYEQYF
cdr3_nt: TGTGCCAGCAGCGAAGGACTAGCGGGGATGTACGAGCAGTACTTC

clone_size: .
d_call: .
v_call: TRBV27
j_call: TRBJ2-7
cdr3_aa: CASSLGTPSYEQYF
cdr3_nt: TGTGCCAGCAGTTTAGGGACGCCCTCCTACGAGCAGTACTTC

clone_size: .
d_call: .
v_call: TRBV5-1
j_call: TRBJ1-3
cdr3_aa: CASSLQESGNTIYF
cdr3_nt: TGCGCCAGCAGCCTCCAGGAGTCTGGAAACACCATATATTTT

clone_size: .
d_call: .
v_call: TRBV5-1
j_call: TRBJ1-1
cdr3_aa: CASHTGGGVTEAFF
cdr3_nt: TGCGCCAGCCACACAGGAGGGGGGGTCACTGAAGCTTTCTTT

clone_size: .
d_call: .
v_call: TRBV2
j_call: TRBJ2-6
cdr3_aa: CASSATSNNRANVLTF
cdr3_nt: TGTGCCAGCAGTGCGACTAGTAATAACAGGGCCAACGTCCTGACTTTC

clone_size: .
d_call: .
v_call: TRBV5-6
j_call: TRBJ2-5
cdr3_aa: CASSLATIQETQYF
cdr3_nt: TGTGCCAGCAGCTTGGCGACGATCCAAGAGACCCAGTACTTC

clone_size: few
d_call: TRBD1
v_call: TRBV9
j_call: TRBJ2-1
cdr3_aa: CASSVTGQGANEQFF
cdr3_nt: TGTGCCAGCAGCGTAACGGGACAGGGCGCCAATGAGCAGTTCTTC

clone_size: .
d_call: TRBD2
v_call: TRBV29-1
j_call: TRBJ2-3
cdr3_aa: CSVHGRTTDTQYF
cdr3_nt: TGCAGCGTCCACGGGAGGACCACAGATACGCAGTATTTT

clone_size: .
d_call: .
v_call: TRBV6-6
j_call: TRBJ2-5
cdr3_aa: CASTYGQGGETQYF
cdr3_nt: TGTGCCAGCACCTATGGCCAGGGTGGGGAGACCCAGTACTTC